This T cell receptor (beta chain) originates from a study of T-cell memory formation after mild COVID-19. General observations from the study: Detection of some responders pre-infection suggested pre-existing cross-reactive memory T cells participated. Among clones contracting day 15 to 85, CD4/CD8 was balanced, whereas later expanders leaned CD4+.

As regards this clonotype: Its antigen is still unknown. Sequence at one end of the junction differs from germline and may be a read error.

MiXCR, run by TCRdb on the 5' RACE reads, gives a single entry per CDR3 protein. The sample has 350,000 to 450,000 distinct CDR3 sequences, around 19% seen once. Germline lookup yields CDR1 SGDLS and CDR2 YYNGEE. The CDR3 covers 18 residues. Sequencing was carried out using PBMCs or a T cell subset sorted from them (not recorded which). The V call is TRBV9, the J call TRBJ2-1; 7 nucleotides agree with TRBD1. The source of this sequence is an adult woman who had mild COVID-19 (a few samples of this study predate the infection). Cell type and time point are not known. The CDR3 protein is CASTVTGDRVSSYNEQFF. The CDR3 DNA follows: TGTGCCAGCACCGTAACCGGGGACAGAGTCAGCTCCTACAATGAGCAGTTCTTC. Using reference TRBV9 and TRBJ2-1 for the parts outside the CDR3, the full variable domain is DSGVTQTPKHLITATGQRVTLRCSPRSGDLSVYWYQQSLDQGLQFLIQYYNGEERAKGNILERFSAQQFPDLHSELNLSSLELGDSALYFCASTVTGDRVSSYNEQFFGPGTRLTVL.